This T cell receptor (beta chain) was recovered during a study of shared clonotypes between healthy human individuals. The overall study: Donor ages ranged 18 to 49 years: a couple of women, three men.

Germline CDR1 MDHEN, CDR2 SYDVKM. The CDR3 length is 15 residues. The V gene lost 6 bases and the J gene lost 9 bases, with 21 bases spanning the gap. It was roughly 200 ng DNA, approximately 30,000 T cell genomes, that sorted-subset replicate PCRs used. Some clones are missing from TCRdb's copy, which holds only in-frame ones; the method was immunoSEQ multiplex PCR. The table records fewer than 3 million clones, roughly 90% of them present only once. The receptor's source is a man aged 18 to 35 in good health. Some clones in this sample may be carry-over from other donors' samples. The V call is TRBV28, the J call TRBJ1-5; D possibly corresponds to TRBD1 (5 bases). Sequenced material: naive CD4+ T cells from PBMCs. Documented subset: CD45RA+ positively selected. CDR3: CASSPPLGVGGPQHF. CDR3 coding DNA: TGTGCCAGCAGCCCCCCGTTGGGGGTGGGAGGGCCCCAGCATTTT.